Below are 29 T cell receptor beta chains sequenced from a single sample in a study of blood T cell repertoires in COVID-19. Repertoires were generated with immunoSEQ multiplex PCR, while TCRdb's copy carries only in-frame clones and drops some. The sample contains under 500,000 clones, about 85% of which appear only once. Sequenced material: PBMCs or T cells enriched from blood (not recorded which). All receptors come from a woman aged 18-35 years with acute COVID-19.

The table lists this clone with a few counts. Here the CDR3 reads CASLPGHSTNEKLFF. The CDR3 bases are TGTGCCAGCCTACCGGGACACTCGACTAATGAAAAACTGTTTTTT. The chain is built from TRBV19 and TRBJ1-4, with a weak D call TRBD1 (6 bases). Deletions cut 9 bases from V and 2 bases from J, with 16 bases between. The CDR3 covers 15 residues. CDR1 and CDR2 from the germline V gene are LNHDA and SQIVND (reference sequence).

The chain employs TRBV11-3 and TRBJ2-1; perhaps TRBD2 as D (7 bases). CDR3 length: 14 amino acids. The germline gives CDR1 SGHNT, CDR2 YENEEA. V was clipped by 5 bases and J by 6 bases, with 14 bases between them. In nucleotides, the CDR3 is TGTGCCAGCAGCCCCTTAGGGGGGGGCAATGAGCAGTTCTTC. It codes for CASSPLGGGNEQFF.

This sequence joins TRBV30 and TRBJ1-3; D may be TRBD1 (5 bases). From germline, CDR1 is GTSNPN and CDR2 SVGIG (reference sequence). V was pared by 5 bases and J by 5 bases, with 22 bases between. The CDR3 extends over 16 amino acids. CDR3 amino acids: CAWLGVKAGDRNTIYF. The CDR3 DNA follows: TGTGCCTGGTTAGGGGTAAAGGCAGGCGATAGAAACACCATATATTTT.

This clone occurred once. V and J are TRBV19 and TRBJ1-1, with TRBD1 matching over 7 bases. V dropped 5 bases and J dropped 4; count of bases not matched to a gene: 7. The CDR3 contains 14 residues. Germline CDR1 reads LNHDA; CDR2 reads SQIVND (reference sequence). The CDR3 DNA reads TGTGCCAGTAGTGTACAGGGGATGGGCACTGAAGCTTTCTTT. It yields the protein CASSVQGMGTEAFF.

The V gene is TRBV6-5, the J gene TRBJ2-2, with D uncertain. Deletions cut 2 bases from V and 1 base from J, with 8 bases between. Looked up from germline, CDR1 is MNHEY and CDR2 is SVGAGI. This CDR3 comprises 15 residues. The CDR3 DNA sequence: TGTGCCAGCAGTTACACTACAAGGAACACCGGGGAGCTGTTTTTT. As protein: CASSYTTRNTGELFF.

The chain combines TRBV9 with TRBJ1-4, with D tentatively TRBD1 (6 bases). The germline V and J ends were trimmed by 4 bases and 0 bases, with 25 bases remaining between them. There are 20 residues in the CDR3. The germline V gene encodes CDR1 SGDLS and CDR2 YYNGEE. CDR3 nucleotides: TGTGCCAGCAGCCCAGAGGAATACGGGACACCCGACGCAACTAATGAAAAACTGTTTTTT. Its translation is CASSPEEYGTPDATNEKLFF.

The J gene is TRBJ1-1, the V gene TRBV19, with D possibly matching TRBD1 (5 bases). In germline, CDR1 is LNHDA, CDR2 SQIVND (reference sequence). V lost 8 bases and J lost 3, with 16 bases in between. The CDR3 is made up of 14 amino acids. The CDR3 here is CASRAQGVYTEAFF. The CDR3, as DNA: TGTGCCAGTCGTGCGCAGGGCGTATACACTGAAGCTTTCTTT. The full variable domain, its missing parts supplied by reference TRBV19 and TRBJ1-1, is DGGITQSPKYLFRKEGQNVTLSCEQNLNHDAMYWYRQDPGQGLRLIYYSQIVNDFQKGDIAEGYSVSREKKESFPLTVTSAQKNPTAFYLCASRAQGVYTEAFFGQGTRLTVV.

The chain is built from TRBV5-1 and TRBJ2-5; the match to TRBD2 covers 14 bases. The germline V gene has CDR1 SGHRS and CDR2 YFSETQ. V shed 2 bases, J shed 1 base, and the junction held 7 bases outside the gene matches. The CDR3 spans 18 residues. The CDR3 spells CASSFGLAGGLRQETQYF. DNA for the CDR3: TGCGCCAGCAGCTTCGGACTAGCGGGGGGACTGCGCCAAGAGACCCAGTACTTC.

The chain employs TRBV6-5 and TRBJ1-1; D perhaps matches TRBD1 (5 bases). CDR3 length: 16 residues. The V gene's germline CDR1 is MNHEY and CDR2 SVGAGI. The V and J ends lost 0 bases and 4 bases respectively, with 15 bases between them. Here the CDR3 reads CASSYSGQGRTTEAFF. DNA of the CDR3: TGTGCCAGCAGTTACTCCGGGCAGGGCAGGACCACTGAAGCTTTCTTT.

This clone was observed once. The chain recombines TRBV10-2 with TRBJ2-7; 10 bases are shared with TRBD2. The CDR3 loop spans 13 amino acids. Germline CDR1 is WSHSY and CDR2 is SAAADI. Losses at the gene ends were 7 bases for V and 0 bases for J; bases not matched to a gene: 0. CDR3 bases: TGCGCCAGCACTAGCGGGAGCTCCTACGAGCAGTACTTC. Protein sequence: CASTSGSSYEQYF.

This chain uses TRBV28 with TRBJ1-6; D gene ambiguous. The CDR3 totals 15 residues. Germline assignment: CDR1 MDHEN and CDR2 SYDVKM. The V end lost 2 bases, the J end lost 2 bases, and 7 bases lay between the germline ends. The CDR3, as DNA: TGTGCCAGCAGTTTAAGGGAGCCCTATAATTCACCCCTCCACTTT. It encodes CASSLREPYNSPLHF. The full variable domain, completed using reference TRBV28 and TRBJ1-6, is DVKVTQSSRYLVKRTGEKVFLECVQDMDHENMFWYRQDPGLGLRLIYFSYDVKMKEKGDIPEGYSVSREKKERFSLILESASTNQTSMYLCASSLREPYNSPLHFGNGTRLTVT.

This chain connects TRBV11-1 to TRBJ2-5; 11 positions match TRBD2. Looked up from germline, CDR1 is SGHAT and CDR2 is FQDESV (reference sequence). The CDR3 spans 14 residues. The V segment lost 5 bases and the J segment 5 bases; nucleotides outside the gene matches: 4. This CDR3 reads CASSSGTSGETQYF. The DNA for the CDR3 is TGTGCCAGCAGCAGCGGGACTAGCGGCGAGACCCAGTACTTC.

This sequence joins TRBV27 and TRBJ1-1; TRBD1 is a possible D gene (6 bases). Trimming took 0 bases from V and 3 from J, leaving 20 bases between them. CDR1 MNHEY and CDR2 SMNVEV come from the germline V gene (reference sequence). CDR3 length equals 18 residues. This chain's CDR3 is CASSLSFQGRDWYTEAFF. CDR3 nucleotides: TGTGCCAGCAGTTTATCCTTCCAGGGGCGCGATTGGTACACTGAAGCTTTCTTT.

The CDR3 loop reads CASSLTLGLAEQYF. In nucleotides, the CDR3 is TGTGCCAGCAGTTTAACGTTGGGACTAGCCGAGCAGTACTTC. This chain links TRBV28 with TRBJ2-7, with TRBD2 matching 9 bases. V trimming: 2 bases; J trimming: 6 bases; junction bases outside the gene matches: 5. Germline values: CDR1 MDHEN, CDR2 SYDVKM. This CDR3 is 14 amino acids long.

This clone was picked up one time. The chain couples TRBV9 to TRBJ1-1; a possible D gene is TRBD1 (6 bases). This CDR3 region has 14 residues. The germline V gene encodes CDR1 SGDLS and CDR2 YYNGEE. Between the trimmed V and J ends, which lost 4 bases and 4 bases, there was a span of 14 bases. CDR3 sequence: CASSPRDTFTEAFF. The CDR3 DNA follows: TGTGCCAGCAGCCCCCGGGACACCTTCACTGAAGCTTTCTTT.

The V and J genes are TRBV7-9 and TRBJ1-1; the D gene is possibly TRBD1 (5 bases). CDR1 is SEHNR, CDR2 FQNEAQ, per germline (reference sequence). Trimming removed 3 bases at V and 5 bases at J, with 16 bases between. CDR3 length equals 15 residues. The CDR3: CASSLGQGMRTEAFF. In DNA form, the CDR3 reads TGTGCCAGCAGCTTGGGTCAGGGTATGCGGACTGAAGCTTTCTTT.

This chain uses TRBV2 with TRBJ1-1; the D is unclear. V was cut by 3 bases and J by 4 bases, with 3 bases left in between. There are 11 residues in the CDR3. Germline CDR1 SNHLY, CDR2 FYNNEI. The CDR3: CASSDGTEAFF. The CDR3 region has the DNA TGTGCCAGCAGTGACGGCACTGAAGCTTTCTTT.

The chain combines TRBV20-1 with TRBJ1-1, with D maybe TRBD1 (5 bases). The V end lost 7 bases, the J end lost 10 bases, and 13 bases lay between the germline ends. Germline CDR1 DFQATT, CDR2 SNEGSKA (reference sequence). CDR3 length: 10 amino acids. The CDR3: CSVTRTRAFF. DNA of the CDR3: TGCAGTGTTACCCGGACACGAGCTTTCTTT.

The chain carries TRBV7-6 and TRBJ2-1; 8 nucleotides match TRBD2. The J segment lost 8 bases and the V segment lost 5 bases, leaving 11 bases of the junction unmatched. In germline, CDR1 is SGHVS, CDR2 FNYEAQ. The length of the CDR3 is 15 residues. For the CDR3, the DNA is TGTGCCAGCAGCCCCCGGGGGGGGCGTGTAGATGAGCAGTTCTTC. It is translated as CASSPRGGRVDEQFF.

The V and J genes are TRBV11-3 and TRBJ2-5; weak D call: TRBD2 (6 bases). V lost 8 bases and J 4 bases, leaving 11 bases between the germline ends. There are 12 residues in the CDR3. The germline gives CDR1 SGHNT, CDR2 YENEEA. The CDR3 DNA sequence: TGTGCCAGCGCGGGGAGAGGAGAGACCCAGTACTTC. As protein: CASAGRGETQYF.

This clone was counted a single time. The rearrangement links TRBV7-9 to TRBJ2-7, with TRBD2 identical over 7 bases. Germline V gives CDR1 SEHNR, CDR2 FQNEAQ (reference sequence). J gave up 2 bases and V 5 bases, and 9 bases lay outside the gene matches. The CDR3 is made up of 15 amino acids. For the CDR3, the DNA is TGTGCCAGCAGCGCAACCGGGGGGAGCCCCTACGAGCAGTACTTC. It encodes CASSATGGSPYEQYF.

The chain is built from TRBV6-4 and TRBJ1-6; D not certain. CDR3 length: 15 amino acids. CDR1 MRHNA and CDR2 SNTAGT come from the germline V gene. V lost 4 bases and J 6 bases, leaving 13 bases between the germline ends. The CDR3 DNA reads TGTGCCAGCAGTGCCGCGGGAGGCTCTAATTCACCCCTCCACTTT. It specifies CASSAAGGSNSPLHF.

The chain has TRBV7-2 and TRBJ1-6, with a possible D match to TRBD1 (6 bases). The ends were cut back, 6 bases at V and 9 bases at J, with 18 bases in the middle. Germline CDR1 is SGHTA and CDR2 is FQGNSA. The CDR3 has 15 residues. The chain's CDR3 is CASSQQQGRGSPLHF. The DNA of the CDR3 is TGTGCCAGCAGTCAACAACAGGGTAGGGGTTCACCCCTCCACTTT.

The chain has TRBV12-3 or TRBV12-4 and TRBJ1-2, with TRBD1 matching over 8 bases. The CDR3 consists of 13 residues. V gave up 6 bases and J gave up 8 bases; unmatched junction bases: 8. CDR3 bases: TGTGCCAGCAGGCCAGGGGGCCGGAGCGGCTACACCTTC. Its protein product is CASRPGGRSGYTF.

The chain uses TRBV6-6 and TRBJ1-5; D perhaps matches TRBD1 (6 bases). Germline V lookup: CDR1 MNHNY, CDR2 SVGAGI (reference sequence). CDR3 length: 14 residues. V was cut by 2 bases and J by 7 bases, with 12 bases left in between. The CDR3, as DNA: TGTGCCAGCAGTTACGGACAGTTAGGACAGCCCCAGCATTTT. As protein: CASSYGQLGQPQHF.

This clone was found once. Additional DNA sequences in this sample encode the identical CDR3. V and J are TRBV7-2 and TRBJ2-1; D is perhaps TRBD2 (7 bases). Trimming removed 0 bases at V and 6 bases at J, with 9 bases between. Germline values: CDR1 SGHTA, CDR2 FQGNSA. The CDR3 contains 14 residues. CDR3 bases: TGTGCCAGCAGCTTAGCGGGGGGGCTCAATGAGCAGTTCTTC. This gives the protein CASSLAGGLNEQFF. Using reference TRBV7-2 and TRBJ2-1 for the parts outside the CDR3, the full variable domain is GAGVSQSPSNKVTEKGKDVELRCDPISGHTALYWYRQSLGQGLEFLIYFQGNSAPDKSGLPSDRFSAERTGGSVSTLTIQRTQQEDSAVYLCASSLAGGLNEQFFGPGTRLTVL.

This clone showed up just once. The V gene is TRBV21-1, the J gene TRBJ2-7; TRBD1, the table's D call, lacks a check against the DNA. TRBV21-1 is a recognized pseudogene. The CDR3 has 18 amino acids. The CDR3 region is CASSKGSSDRGHLNEQYF. DNA of the CDR3: TGTGCCAGCAGCAAAGGGTCCTCGGACAGGGGGCATCTGAACGAGCAGTACTTC.

The chain is built from TRBV11-2 and TRBJ2-7, with D perhaps TRBD1 (6 bases). V was pared by 5 bases and J by 7 bases, with 15 bases between. Germline lookup yields CDR1 SGHAT and CDR2 FQNNGV. There are 13 residues in the CDR3. The CDR3 is CASSLDSPREQYF. CDR3 DNA: TGTGCCAGCAGCCTGGACAGCCCACGGGAGCAGTACTTC.

The chain couples TRBV5-1 to TRBJ1-1; D is unresolved. V shed 0 bases and J shed 6 bases, with 6 bases lying between them. CDR1 is SGHRS and CDR2 is YFSETQ in the germline V gene. CDR3 length equals 12 residues. DNA of the CDR3: TGCGCCAGCAGCTTGGATCTAGCTGAAGCTTTCTTT. Translating gives CASSLDLAEAFF.